This T cell receptor beta chain was captured by sequencing in a study of blood T cell repertoires in COVID-19. In the study overall: Italy, Spain and the United States were the sources of the convalescent and acute COVID-19 samples.

Methods used by the authors: For nucleated cells, counts were estimated from reference gene primer amplification. Profiled with immunoSEQ multiplex PCR; TCRdb holds only in-frame clones, not every one. V, J and clone size reflect that table, while D and trimming were determined from the DNA. This table holds 210,000 or so clones, approximately 90% found once. The V gene lost 3 bases and the J gene lost 4 bases, with 7 bases spanning the gap. The CDR3 covers 12 residues. Germline V gives CDR1 DFQATT, CDR2 SNEGSKA (reference sequence). Among Cohort 3 donors, those recovered had two negative PCRs, clearance, or symptom resolution.

This TCR derives from a man aged 30 to 45 who had recovered from COVID-19. The sequencing sample was made of PBMCs or T cells enriched from blood (not recorded which). The V gene is TRBV20-1, the J gene TRBJ2-1; tentative D call: TRBD2 (5 bases). The CDR3 nucleotides read TGCAGTGCTAGTCGGGGTTACAATGAGCAGTTCTTC. Translated: CSASRGYNEQFF.